One and the same sample provided the 21 T cell receptor beta chains below, sequenced in a study of blood T cell repertoires in COVID-19. The assay was immunoSEQ multiplex PCR, and TCRdb's table has in-frame clones only and misses some. The sample carries more than 250,000 clones, roughly 83% recorded once. Sequencing was performed on peripheral blood. These receptors were collected from a man aged 60-69 years who had recovered from COVID-19.

V is TRBV27 and J is TRBJ1-2; D is perhaps TRBD1 (5 bases). Trimming removed 6 bases at V and 8 bases at J, with 13 bases between. This CDR3 is 12 amino acids long. Germline V gives CDR1 MNHEY, CDR2 SMNVEV (reference sequence). CDR3 coding DNA: TGTGCCAGCAGGACAGCCGTCATGGGCTACACCTTC. As protein: CASRTAVMGYTF.

The chain uses TRBV4-1 and TRBJ2-1; maybe TRBD1 (5 bases). Germline V gene data show CDR1 as MGHRA and CDR2 as YSYEKL. Deletions cut 0 bases from V and 10 bases from J, with 19 bases between. The CDR3 contains 16 residues. DNA for the CDR3: TGCGCCAGCAGCCAAGATCCCGCAGGGATAGCAGCCGAGCAGTTCTTC. Translating gives CASSQDPAGIAAEQFF.

V is TRBV7-9 and J is TRBJ1-1; tentatively, D is TRBD1 (5 bases). CDR1 and CDR2 from the germline V gene are SEHNR and FQNEAQ (reference sequence). The CDR3 has 13 amino acids. Trimming stripped 2 bases from V and 6 bases from J, with 10 bases between. CDR3: CASSLPGIPEAFF. As DNA, the CDR3 is TGTGCCAGCAGCTTACCAGGGATACCTGAAGCTTTCTTT.

The sample holds a few counts of this clone. The genes are TRBV6-2 or TRBV6-3 and TRBJ2-7, with D perhaps matching TRBD1 (6 bases). The CDR3 consists of 18 residues. Germline-derived CDR1 and CDR2 are MNHEY and SVGEGT. Trimming pared 2 bases from V and 0 bases from J, leaving 20 bases between. The CDR3 region is CASSYPTHDRRVSYEQYF. In DNA, the CDR3 is TGTGCCAGCAGTTACCCAACCCACGACAGGAGAGTCTCCTACGAGCAGTACTTC.

The rearrangement links TRBV5-6 to TRBJ2-2, with 11 bases that match TRBD1. Germline V gene data show CDR1 as SGHDT and CDR2 as YYEEEE. CDR3 length: 16 residues. Trimming removed 5 bases from V and 4 bases from J; junction bases left unmatched: 7. CDR3 residues: CASSRTGGSGTGELFF. CDR3 coding DNA: TGTGCCAGCAGTCGGACAGGGGGCTCGGGCACCGGGGAGCTGTTTTTT.

This clone has just one count. The rearrangement joins TRBV7-2 to TRBJ2-5; 7 bases line up with TRBD2. The trim removed 4 bases at V and 5 bases at J, leaving 19 bases unmatched. This CDR3 comprises 18 residues. Per germline, CDR1 SGHTA and CDR2 FQGNSA. The CDR3: CASSSPQSTAGIGETQYF. CDR3 DNA: TGTGCCAGCAGCTCACCGCAGTCAACAGCGGGGATCGGGGAGACCCAGTACTTC.

The J gene is TRBJ2-7, the V gene TRBV7-3; TRBD1 might be the D (6 bases). Per the germline V gene, CDR1 is SGHTA and CDR2 is FQGTGA. Trimming shortened V by 2 bases and J by 0 bases, and 17 bases separated the two germline ends. This CDR3 region has 17 residues. The CDR3 DNA sequence: TGTGCCAGCAGCTTACGGACAGACCAACTAATCTCCTACGAGCAGTACTTC. Its protein is CASSLRTDQLISYEQYF.

The chain recombines TRBV12-3 or TRBV12-4 with TRBJ1-5; 7 nucleotides agree with TRBD1. The CDR3 spans 13 residues. Unmatched junction bases numbered 3, after V lost 5 bases and J lost 5 bases. DNA for the CDR3: TGTGCCAGCAGTCTCGACAGGGATCAGCCCCAGCATTTT. Translated: CASSLDRDQPQHF.

V is TRBV6-5 and J is TRBJ2-7, with 7 nucleotides matching TRBD1. Germline assignment: CDR1 MNHEY and CDR2 SVGAGI. J gave up 3 bases and V 6 bases, and 11 bases lay outside the gene matches. The CDR3 runs to 15 residues. As DNA, the CDR3 is TGTGCCAGCAGAATCTCTCCCAGGGGGAACTACGAGCAGTACTTC. It encodes CASRISPRGNYEQYF.

This clone was recorded a few times. V gene TRBV9 combines with J gene TRBJ1-2, with 9 bases fitting TRBD1. The length of the CDR3 is 15 residues. Losses at the gene ends were 4 bases for V and 6 bases for J; bases not matched to a gene: 10. CDR1 SGDLS and CDR2 YYNGEE come from the germline V gene. In DNA, the CDR3 is TGTGCCAGCAGCCAGGGACAGGGAGGTGGGAATGGCTACACCTTC. As protein: CASSQGQGGGNGYTF.

The V and J genes are TRBV28 and TRBJ2-7, with D perhaps matching TRBD2 (6 bases). Trimming cost V 6 bases and J 3 bases, with 15 bases left between them. Germline values: CDR1 MDHEN, CDR2 SYDVKM. This CDR3 is built from 14 residues. CDR3 loop: CASSAGGQLYEQYF. Written as DNA, the CDR3 is TGTGCCAGCAGCGCCGGAGGGCAGCTCTACGAGCAGTACTTC.

The rearrangement uses TRBV6-5 and TRBJ2-7; 8 bases fit TRBD1. V dropped 2 bases and J dropped 2; count of bases not matched to a gene: 5. This CDR3 contains 15 residues. Germline CDR1 MNHEY, CDR2 SVGAGI. In DNA form, the CDR3 reads TGTGCCAGCAGTTACGGGACAGGTCAGCCCTACGAGCAGTACTTC. It encodes CASSYGTGQPYEQYF.

This chain links TRBV7-9 with TRBJ2-5; D is perhaps TRBD1 (5 bases). This CDR3 is built from 12 residues. The germline gives CDR1 SEHNR, CDR2 FQNEAQ (reference sequence). Between the trimmed V and J ends, which lost 5 bases and 5 bases, there was a span of 9 bases. The CDR3 DNA reads as TGTGCCAGCAGCGCCTGGGGCGAGACCCAGTACTTC. Its translation is CASSAWGETQYF.

This chain uses TRBV19 with TRBJ1-5; no clear D gene. The CDR3 runs 13 residues. Germline V CDR1 and CDR2: LNHDA, SQIVND (reference sequence). Trimming pared 8 bases from V and 5 bases from J, leaving 13 bases between. CDR3 DNA sequence: TGTGCCAGTGAGCGGGGATTATATCAGCCCCAGCATTTT. Translated, it gives CASERGLYQPQHF.

The chain is built from TRBV11-2 and TRBJ2-6; D perhaps matches TRBD2 (7 bases). The germline CDR1 and CDR2 sequences are SGHAT and FQNNGV. CDR3 length: 17 residues. The V end was cut by 5 bases, the J end by 0 bases, with 14 bases between. Here the CDR3 reads CASSPRGGSSGANVLTF. In DNA, the CDR3 is TGTGCCAGCAGCCCAAGGGGGGGGAGCTCTGGGGCCAACGTCCTGACTTTC.

The CDR3 DNA follows: TGTGCCAGTAGTAACCCGGGGGGGCTCGGTCGCACAGATACGCAGTATTTT. This encodes CASSNPGGLGRTDTQYF. The V gene is TRBV19, the J gene TRBJ2-3; TRBD2 matches 8 bases. Trimming cost V 4 bases and J 1 base; bases outside gene matches: 10. The germline V gene encodes CDR1 LNHDA and CDR2 SQIVND (reference sequence). The CDR3 runs 17 residues.

The chain is built from TRBV3-1 (or the pseudogene TRBV3-2) and TRBJ2-5; D is perhaps TRBD1 (7 bases). The CDR3 extends over 16 amino acids. V lost 3 bases to trimming and J lost 0 bases, with 14 bases between them. Per germline, CDR1 LGHDT and CDR2 YNNKEL (reference sequence). The CDR3 reads CASSHHRGLYQETQYF. DNA of the CDR3: TGTGCCAGCAGCCACCACAGGGGACTGTACCAAGAGACCCAGTACTTC.

The chain uses TRBV29-1 and TRBJ2-5, with TRBD2 identical over 8 bases. Per germline, CDR1 SQVTM and CDR2 ANQGSEA. The V and J ends lost 5 bases and 4 bases, in that order; junction bases with no gene match: 9. This CDR3 spans 14 amino acids. Here the CDR3 reads CSVTSAGGGETQYF. As DNA, the CDR3 is TGCAGCGTTACCAGCGCGGGGGGCGGAGAGACCCAGTACTTC.

V and J are TRBV7-2 and TRBJ2-1; 13 positions agree with TRBD2. This CDR3 has 19 residues. Trimming took 5 bases from V and 10 from J; bases not matched to a gene: 20. In germline, CDR1 is SGHTA, CDR2 FQGNSA. The CDR3 DNA follows: TGTGCCAGCAGCGCCATAAGGACTAGCGGGGGATCGCTCTCGGGGGAGCAGTTCTTC. It codes for CASSAIRTSGGSLSGEQFF.

V gene TRBV7-6 combines with J gene TRBJ2-1; no definite D call. This CDR3 comprises 16 residues. Germline assignment: CDR1 SGHVS and CDR2 FNYEAQ. Trimming removed 0 bases from V and 7 bases from J, with 16 bases in between. The CDR3 loop reads CASSLALQVSGNEQFF. The CDR3 coding sequence is TGTGCCAGCAGCTTAGCGCTTCAGGTGTCAGGAAATGAGCAGTTCTTC.

This clone showed up just a few times. This chain links TRBV18 with TRBJ2-1; a possible D gene is TRBD2 (5 bases). This CDR3 is 13 amino acids long. V lost 3 bases and J lost 8, with 11 bases in between. The germline gives CDR1 KGHSH, CDR2 LQKENI. CDR3: CASSPRGIDEQFF. CDR3 sequence (DNA): TGTGCCAGCTCACCTCGAGGGATCGATGAGCAGTTCTTC.